This TCR beta chain was documented in a study of T-cell memory formation after mild COVID-19. Study in general: Largely, the TCR clusters proved donor specific.

The CDR3 has 16 amino acids. Looked up from germline, CDR1 is SGHTA and CDR2 is FQGNSA. V lost 5 bases and J 0 bases, leaving 16 bases between the germline ends. This clonotype was seen at least ten times. The 5'RACE method, run with constant-segment primers, produced TCR alpha and TCR beta cDNA libraries (carrying sample barcodes and UMIs). TCRdb recomputed calls from the 5' RACE reads with MiXCR, one row per CDR3 protein. The table lists fewer than 400,000 distinct CDR3 sequences, about 16% of them singletons, with around a fifth in the top ten. The source of this sequence is a man aged 18-30 years who had mild COVID-19 (a few samples of this study predate the infection). Cell type and time point are not known. What was sequenced was PBMCs or a T cell subset sorted from them (not recorded which). V is TRBV7-2 and J is TRBJ1-1; D gene ambiguous. The CDR3 loop is CASSPRGTGMNTEAFF. In DNA, the CDR3 is TGTGCCAGCAGCCCTCGGGGTACCGGGATGAACACTGAAGCTTTCTTT.